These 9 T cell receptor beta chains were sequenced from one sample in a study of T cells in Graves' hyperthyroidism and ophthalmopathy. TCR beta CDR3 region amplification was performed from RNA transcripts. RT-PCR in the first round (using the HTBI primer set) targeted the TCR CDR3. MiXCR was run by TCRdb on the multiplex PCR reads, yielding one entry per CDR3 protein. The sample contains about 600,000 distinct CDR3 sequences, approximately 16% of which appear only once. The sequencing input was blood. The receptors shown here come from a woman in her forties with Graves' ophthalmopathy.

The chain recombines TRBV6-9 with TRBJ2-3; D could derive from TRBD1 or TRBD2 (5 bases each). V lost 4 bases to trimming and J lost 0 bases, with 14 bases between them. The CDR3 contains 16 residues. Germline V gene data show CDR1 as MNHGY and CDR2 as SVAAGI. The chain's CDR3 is CASSSHWGTSTDTQYF. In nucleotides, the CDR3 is TGTGCCAGCAGTTCCCACTGGGGGACCAGCACAGATACGCAGTATTTT.

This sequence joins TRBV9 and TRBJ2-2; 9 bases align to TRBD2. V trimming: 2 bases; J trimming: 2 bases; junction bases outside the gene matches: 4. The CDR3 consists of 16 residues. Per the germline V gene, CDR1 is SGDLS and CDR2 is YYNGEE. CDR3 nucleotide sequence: TGTGCCAGCAGCGTGTTAGCGGGGGCCAACACCGGGGAGCTGTTTTTT. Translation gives CASSVLAGANTGELFF.

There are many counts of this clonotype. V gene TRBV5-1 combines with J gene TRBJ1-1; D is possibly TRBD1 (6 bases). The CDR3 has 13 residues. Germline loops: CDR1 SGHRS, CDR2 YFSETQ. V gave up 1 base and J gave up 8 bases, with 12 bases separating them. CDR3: CASSLSGDREAFF. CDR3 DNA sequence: TGCGCCAGCAGCTTGTCAGGGGACCGCGAAGCTTTCTTT.

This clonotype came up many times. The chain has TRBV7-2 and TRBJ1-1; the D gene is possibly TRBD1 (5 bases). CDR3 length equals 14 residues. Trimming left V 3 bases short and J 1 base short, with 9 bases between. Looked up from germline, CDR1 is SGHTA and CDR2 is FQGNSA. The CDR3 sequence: CASSFYRQNTEAFF. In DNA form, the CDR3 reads TGTGCCAGCAGCTTCTACAGGCAGAACACTGAAGCTTTCTTT.

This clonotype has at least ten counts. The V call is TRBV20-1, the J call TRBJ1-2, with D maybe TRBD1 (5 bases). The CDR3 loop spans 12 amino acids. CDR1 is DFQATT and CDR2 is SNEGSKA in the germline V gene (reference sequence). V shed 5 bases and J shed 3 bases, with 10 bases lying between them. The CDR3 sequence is CSASDRHYGYTF. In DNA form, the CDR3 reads TGCAGTGCTTCCGACAGACACTATGGCTACACCTTC.

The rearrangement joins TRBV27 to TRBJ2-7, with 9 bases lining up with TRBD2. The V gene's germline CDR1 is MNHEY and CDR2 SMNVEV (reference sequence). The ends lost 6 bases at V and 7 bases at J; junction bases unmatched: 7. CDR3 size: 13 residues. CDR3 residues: CASSAGGPGEQYF. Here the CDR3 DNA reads TGTGCCAGCAGCGCGGGGGGGCCTGGGGAGCAGTACTTC.

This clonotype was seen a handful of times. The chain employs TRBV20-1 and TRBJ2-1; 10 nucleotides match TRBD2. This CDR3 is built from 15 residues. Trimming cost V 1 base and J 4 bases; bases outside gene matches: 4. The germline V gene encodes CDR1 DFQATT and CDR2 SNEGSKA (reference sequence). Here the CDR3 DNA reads TGCAGTGCTAGAGTAGCGGGGGGCAGATACAATGAGCAGTTCTTC. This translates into CSARVAGGRYNEQFF.

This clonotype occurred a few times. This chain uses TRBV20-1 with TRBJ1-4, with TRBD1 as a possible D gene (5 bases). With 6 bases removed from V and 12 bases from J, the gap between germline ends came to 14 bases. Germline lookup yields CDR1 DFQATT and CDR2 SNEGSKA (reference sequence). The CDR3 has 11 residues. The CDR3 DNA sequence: TGCAGTGCGCGGGGGTCTCAAGAACTGTTTTTT. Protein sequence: CSARGSQELFF.

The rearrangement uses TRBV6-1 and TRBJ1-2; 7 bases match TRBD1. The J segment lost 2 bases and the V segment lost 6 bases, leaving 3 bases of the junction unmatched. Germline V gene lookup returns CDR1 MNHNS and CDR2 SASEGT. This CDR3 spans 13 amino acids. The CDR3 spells CASRATGNYGYTF. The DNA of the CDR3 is TGTGCCAGCAGGGCGACAGGGAACTATGGCTACACCTTC.